The rows below give T cell receptor beta chains drawn from one sample of a study of type 1 regulatory T cells. TCRdb passed the reads through MiXCR, listing each CDR3 protein once. Of roughly 21,000 distinct CDR3 sequences in the sample, 40% to 55% are singletons; the top ten hold roughly 5.2%. No cognate antigen is known for these TCRs. The sequenced sample consisted of cultured T cells, either the whole culture or a sorted T cell fraction (not recorded which). These receptors all stem from a human donor in good health. Each CDR3 is given with its conserved first and last residue. D genes are given only for firm matches. Size tells how often a clone was seen (once, few, many) or the class of an expanded clone, and some rows leave it out.

clone size | D gene | CDR3 length | J gene | V gene | CDR3 protein | CDR3 DNA
. | TRBD1 | 15 | TRBJ1-3 | TRBV18 | CASSQNRDSGNTIYF | TGTGCCAGCTCACAAAACCGGGACAGTGGAAACACCATATATTTT
many | . | 14 | TRBJ1-1 | TRBV30 | CAWSVGPLGTEAFF | TGTGCCTGGAGTGTAGGGCCCCTTGGCACTGAAGCTTTCTTT
few | . | 14 | TRBJ2-3 | TRBV12-3/TRBV12-4 | CASSLGPAADTQYF | TGTGCCAGCAGTTTAGGGCCAGCGGCAGATACGCAGTATTTT
few | . | 14 | TRBJ1-2 | TRBV18 | CASSPLAGTEGYTF | TGTGCCAGCTCACCATTGGCAGGGACGGAAGGCTACACCTTC
. | . | 11 | TRBJ2-7 | TRBV7-2 | CASSQVDEQYF | TGTGCCAGCAGCCAGGTCGACGAGCAGTACTTC
. | . | 12 | TRBJ1-2 | TRBV7-9 | CASSLGPDGYTF | TGTGCCAGCAGCTTAGGGCCAGATGGCTACACCTTC
. | TRBD2 | 15 | TRBJ2-7 | TRBV7-2 | CASSQTSGGSYEQYF | TGTGCCAGCAGCCAGACTAGCGGGGGTTCCTACGAGCAGTACTTC
few | . | 11 | TRBJ1-1 | TRBV6-4 | CASSATTEAFF | TGTGCCAGCAGTGCCACCACTGAAGCTTTCTTT
. | . | 15 | TRBJ1-2 | TRBV3-1 | CASSQLQTANYGYTF | TGTGCCAGCAGCCAATTACAGACCGCTAACTATGGCTACACCTTC
. | TRBD1 | 16 | TRBJ2-7 | TRBV4-1 | CASSQDPGTDSYEQYF | TGCGCCAGCAGCCAAGATCCCGGGACAGATAGCTACGAGCAGTACTTC
. | . | 15 | TRBJ2-2 | TRBV7-3 | CANSFRGGVTGELFF | TGTGCCAACAGCTTTCGGGGTGGGGTCACCGGGGAGCTGTTTTTT
. | TRBD1 | 16 | TRBJ1-5 | TRBV12-3/TRBV12-4 | CASSLTGWEGNQPQHF | TGTGCCAGCAGTCTGACAGGGTGGGAGGGCAATCAGCCCCAGCATTTT
few | TRBD2 | 16 | TRBJ2-1 | TRBV27 | CASRLLAGGLGNEQFF | TGTGCCAGCAGACTTTTAGCGGGGGGGCTCGGGAATGAGCAGTTCTTC
few | . | 14 | TRBJ1-2 | TRBV4-1 | CASSQGTFGYGYTF | TGCGCCAGCAGCCAAGGGACTTTTGGCTATGGCTACACCTTC
. | TRBD2 | 14 | TRBJ2-7 | TRBV5-1 | CASSKGSGAYEQYF | TGCGCCAGCAGTAAGGGTAGCGGGGCCTACGAGCAGTACTTC
. | TRBD1 | 18 | TRBJ1-4 | TRBV12-3/TRBV12-4 | CASSSPRDRGPWGEKLFF | TGTGCCAGCAGTTCACCCCGAGACAGGGGGCCTTGGGGGGAAAAACTGTTTTTT
. | TRBD1 | 15 | TRBJ1-4 | TRBV7-8 | CASSWGDRTNEKLFF | TGTGCCAGCAGCTGGGGGGACAGGACAAATGAAAAACTGTTTTTT
. | . | 17 | TRBJ2-2 | TRBV6-5 | CASSYLGPLSWGGELFF | TGTGCCAGCAGTTATCTTGGACCATTATCGTGGGGGGGGGAGCTGTTTTTT
few | . | 15 | TRBJ2-5 | TRBV6-6 | CASGPNRGGRETQYF | TGTGCCAGTGGACCCAACAGGGGGGGCCGGGAGACCCAGTACTTC
. | TRBD1 | 12 | TRBJ1-1 | TRBV29-1 | CSVGTGNTEAFF | TGCAGCGTGGGGACAGGGAACACTGAAGCTTTCTTT
. | TRBD1 | 14 | TRBJ2-7 | TRBV28 | CASSSGTGLYEQYF | TGTGCCAGCAGTTCCGGGACAGGGTTATACGAGCAGTACTTC
. | TRBD1 | 14 | TRBJ2-1 | TRBV14 | CASSQDRGRVEQFF | TGTGCCAGCAGCCAGGACAGGGGGCGAGTTGAGCAGTTCTTC
. | . | 16 | TRBJ2-1 | TRBV12-3/TRBV12-4 | CASSLGGFSSYNEQFF | TGTGCCAGCAGTTTAGGGGGCTTCAGCTCCTACAATGAGCAGTTCTTC
. | . | 13 | TRBJ1-1 | TRBV5-4 | CASSLGQIAEAFF | TGTGCCAGCAGCTTGGGCCAGATTGCTGAAGCTTTCTTT
few | TRBD1 | 13 | TRBJ1-1 | TRBV20-1 | CSVEGQLNTEAFF | TGCAGTGTAGAGGGACAGCTGAACACTGAAGCTTTCTTT
once | . | 12 | TRBJ2-1 | TRBV28 | CASSLDGYEQFF | TGTGCCAGCAGTCTGGACGGATACGAGCAGTTCTTC
. | TRBD1 | 14 | TRBJ1-2 | TRBV5-4 | CASSPRQGGYGYTF | TGTGCCAGCAGCCCTAGACAGGGAGGGTATGGCTACACCTTC
many | TRBD2 | 16 | TRBJ2-1 | TRBV24-1 | CATSDATSGSYNEQFF | TGTGCCACCAGTGACGCGACTAGCGGTTCCTACAATGAGCAGTTCTTC
. | . | 14 | TRBJ2-5 | TRBV7-2 | CASSSRRNQETQYF | TGTGCCAGCAGCTCACGACGAAACCAAGAGACCCAGTACTTC
. | . | 14 | TRBJ2-7 | TRBV7-2 | CASSLGTLTYERYF | TGTGCCAGCAGCTTGGGGACTTTAACCTACGAGCGGTACTTC
. | TRBD2 | 14 | TRBJ2-7 | TRBV12-3/TRBV12-4 | CASGSSGGPYEQYF | TGTGCCAGCGGATCTAGCGGGGGCCCCTACGAGCAGTACTTC
medium-sized | . | 10 | TRBJ1-2 | TRBV6-6 | CASSDYGYTF | TGTGCCAGCAGCGACTATGGCTACACCTTC
once | . | 15 | TRBJ2-7 | TRBV7-8 | CASSALAFGPYGQYF | TGTGCCAGCAGCGCCCTCGCATTTGGCCCCTACGGGCAGTACTTC
. | . | 14 | TRBJ2-7 | TRBV4-2 | CASSQVVRSYEQYF | TGTGCCAGCAGCCAAGTCGTCCGCTCCTACGAGCAGTACTTC
. | . | 13 | TRBJ2-7 | TRBV20-1 | CSARGPRFYEQYF | TGCAGTGCTAGAGGACCGAGGTTCTACGAGCAGTACTTC
. | . | 16 | TRBJ2-1 | TRBV5-6 | CASSLEKGRIYNEQFF | TGTGCCAGCAGCTTGGAGAAGGGACGGATCTACAATGAGCAGTTCTTC
. | . | 14 | TRBJ2-7 | TRBV18 | CASSTGAWSYEQYF | TGTGCCAGCTCGACGGGGGCCTGGAGCTACGAGCAGTACTTC
few | TRBD1 | 13 | TRBJ2-7 | TRBV2 | CASRAGGPYEQYF | TGTGCCAGCAGGGCAGGGGGTCCCTACGAGCAGTACTTC
. | . | 14 | TRBJ1-2 | TRBV29-1 | CSVESGEGVYGYTF | TGCAGCGTTGAAAGTGGAGAGGGAGTCTATGGCTACACCTTC
few | TRBD2 | 14 | TRBJ2-1 | TRBV12-3/TRBV12-4 | CASTPRTSRNEQFF | TGTGCCAGCACCCCTAGGACTAGCCGCAATGAGCAGTTCTTC
. | . | 19 | TRBJ2-2 | TRBV6-2/TRBV6-3 | CASSFDLSSPSQGTGELFF | TGTGCCAGCAGTTTCGATTTATCGTCCCCGTCTCAGGGTACCGGGGAGCTGTTTTTT
once | TRBD2 | 16 | TRBJ2-1 | TRBV6-5 | CASSYSPGGLPSEQFF | TGTGCCAGCAGTTACTCGCCGGGGGGGTTACCCAGTGAGCAGTTCTTC
. | . | 14 | TRBJ1-2 | TRBV10-3 | CAISTGKGNYGYTF | TGTGCCATCAGTACAGGGAAGGGTAACTATGGCTACACCTTC
few | TRBD1 | 17 | TRBJ1-4 | TRBV5-5 | CASSLRQGVVTNEKLFF | TGTGCCAGCAGCTTGCGACAGGGAGTGGTAACTAATGAAAAACTGTTTTTT
. | . | 14 | TRBJ1-2 | TRBV10-2 | CASSGAVSNYGYTF | TGCGCCAGCAGTGGGGCGGTATCTAACTATGGCTACACCTTC
. | . | 16 | TRBJ2-2 | TRBV5-1 | CASSLIPGLLTGELFF | TGCGCCAGCAGCTTAATACCGGGACTTCTAACCGGGGAGCTGTTTTTT
. | TRBD2 | 18 | TRBJ2-1 | TRBV7-2 | CASSDGGLAGGMGNEQFF | TGTGCCAGCAGCGACGGGGGACTAGCGGGGGGGATGGGCAATGAGCAGTTCTTC